This T cell receptor (beta chain) was retrieved from a study of neurological immune-mediated disorders. Trimming pared 1 base from V and 3 bases from J, leaving 6 bases between. Germline loops: CDR1 SGHTA, CDR2 FQGNSA. The CDR3 spans 13 residues. Noted time point: technical triplicate 2. Via MiXCR, TCRdb re-called the 5' RACE reads, giving one row per CDR3 protein. The sample holds about 59,000 distinct CDR3 sequences, under 30% seen once. This clonotype was seen ten or more times. Sequencing was done on a sample of PBMCs. This sequence joins TRBV7-2 and TRBJ1-1; D not certain. The sequence was collected from a man between 60 and 75 years old with HTLV-1-associated myelopathy (HAM/TSP). The chain's CDR3 is CASSLELHTEAFF. In DNA, the CDR3 is TGTGCCAGCAGCTTAGAGCTGCACACTGAAGCTTTCTTT.